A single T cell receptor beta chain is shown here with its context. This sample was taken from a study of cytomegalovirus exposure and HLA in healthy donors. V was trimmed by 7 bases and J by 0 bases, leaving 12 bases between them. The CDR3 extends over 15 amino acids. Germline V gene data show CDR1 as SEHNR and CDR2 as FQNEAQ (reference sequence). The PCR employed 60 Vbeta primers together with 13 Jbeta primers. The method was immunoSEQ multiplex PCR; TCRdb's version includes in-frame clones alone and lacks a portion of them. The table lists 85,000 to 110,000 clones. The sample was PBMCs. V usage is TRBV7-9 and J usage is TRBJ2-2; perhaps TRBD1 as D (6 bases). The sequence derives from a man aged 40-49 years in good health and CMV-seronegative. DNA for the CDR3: TGTGCCAGCACCAGGGGATTATCGAACACCGGGGAGCTGTTTTTT. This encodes CASTRGLSNTGELFF.